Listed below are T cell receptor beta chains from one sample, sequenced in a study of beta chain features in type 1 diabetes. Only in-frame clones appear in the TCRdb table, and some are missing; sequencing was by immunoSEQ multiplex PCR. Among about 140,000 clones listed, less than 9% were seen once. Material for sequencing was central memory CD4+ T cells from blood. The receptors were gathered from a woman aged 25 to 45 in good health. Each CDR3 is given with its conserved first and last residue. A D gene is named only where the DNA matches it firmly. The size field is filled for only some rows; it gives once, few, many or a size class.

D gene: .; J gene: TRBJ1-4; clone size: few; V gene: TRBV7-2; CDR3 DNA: TGTGCCAGCAGCCGCTACCCCCCAGGGGTTTCTAATGAAAAACTGTTTTTT; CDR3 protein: CASSRYPPGVSNEKLFF
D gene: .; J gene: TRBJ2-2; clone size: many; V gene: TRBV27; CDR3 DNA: TGTGCCAGCAGTTCAGGTTACACCGGGGAGCTGTTTTTT; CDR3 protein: CASSSGYTGELFF
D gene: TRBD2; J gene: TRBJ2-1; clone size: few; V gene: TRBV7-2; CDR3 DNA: TGTGCCAGCAGCTTAGTCCCGCTTAGCGGGAGAAAGGGTAATGAGCAGTTCTTC; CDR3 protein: CASSLVPLSGRKGNEQFF
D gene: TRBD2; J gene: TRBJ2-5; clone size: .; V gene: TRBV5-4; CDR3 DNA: TGTGCCAGCAGCCTAGGACTAGCGGGAGGGAAAGAGACCCAGTACTTC; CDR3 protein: CASSLGLAGGKETQYF
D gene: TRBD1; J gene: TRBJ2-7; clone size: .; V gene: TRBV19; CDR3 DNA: TGTGCCAGTAAGGGACAGGGCACGAACGAGCAGTACTTC; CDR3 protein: CASKGQGTNEQYF
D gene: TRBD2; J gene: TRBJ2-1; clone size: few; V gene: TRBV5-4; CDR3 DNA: TGTGCCAGCAGCCAAGAGCCTAGCGGGAGCTCCTACAATGAGCAGTTCTTC; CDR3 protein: CASSQEPSGSSYNEQFF
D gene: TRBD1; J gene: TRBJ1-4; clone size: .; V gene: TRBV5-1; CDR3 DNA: TGCGCCAGCAGCCTGACAGGGCCTAATGAAAAACTGTTTTTT; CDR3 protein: CASSLTGPNEKLFF
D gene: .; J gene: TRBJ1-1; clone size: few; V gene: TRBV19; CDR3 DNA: TGTGCCAGTAGTATAACCCGACAGGAGATTAACACTGAAGCTTTCTTT; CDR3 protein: CASSITRQEINTEAFF
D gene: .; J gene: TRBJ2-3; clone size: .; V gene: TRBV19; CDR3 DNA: TGTGCCAGTAGTAGCCTGAGTGCTAAAGATACGCAGTATTTT; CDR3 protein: CASSSLSAKDTQYF
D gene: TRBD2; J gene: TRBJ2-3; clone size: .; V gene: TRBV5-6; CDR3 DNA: TGTGCCAGCAGCTTGGGGGCTAGCGGGAGAGATACGCAGTATTTT; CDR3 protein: CASSLGASGRDTQYF
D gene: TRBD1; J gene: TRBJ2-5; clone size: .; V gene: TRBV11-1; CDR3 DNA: TGTGCCAGCAGTTTCCGAGGACAGGTTCTTGAGACCCAGTACTTC; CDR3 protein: CASSFRGQVLETQYF
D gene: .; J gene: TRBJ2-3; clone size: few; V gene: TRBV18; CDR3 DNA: TGTGCCAGCTCACCAGAGGCAGATACGCAGTATTTT; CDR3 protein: CASSPEADTQYF
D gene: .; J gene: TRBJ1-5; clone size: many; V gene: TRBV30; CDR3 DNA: TGTGCCTGGGCAACAGCTGGCAATCAGCCCCAGCATTTT; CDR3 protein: CAWATAGNQPQHF
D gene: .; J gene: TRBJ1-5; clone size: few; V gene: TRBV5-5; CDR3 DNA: TGTGCCAGCAGCTTGGAGGCAGGGGATCAGCCCCAGCATTTT; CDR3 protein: CASSLEAGDQPQHF
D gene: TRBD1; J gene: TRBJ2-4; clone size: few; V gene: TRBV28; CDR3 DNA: TGTGCCAGCAGTTTTGGACAGGGACGAAACATTCAGTACTTC; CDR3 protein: CASSFGQGRNIQYF
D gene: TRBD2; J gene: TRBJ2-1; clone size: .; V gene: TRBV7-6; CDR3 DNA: TGTGCCAGCAGCCGCGACGGGACTAGCGGATACAATGAGCAGTTCTTC; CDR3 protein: CASSRDGTSGYNEQFF
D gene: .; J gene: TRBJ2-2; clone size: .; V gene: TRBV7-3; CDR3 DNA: TGTGCCAGCAGTTTATCGGGAGAAATCGGGGAGCTGTTTTTT; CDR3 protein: CASSLSGEIGELFF
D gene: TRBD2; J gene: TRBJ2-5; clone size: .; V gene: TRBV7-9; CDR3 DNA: TGTGCCAGCAGCGGGGGACTAGCGGGAGCGGGGGCCCAGTACTTC; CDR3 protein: CASSGGLAGAGAQYF
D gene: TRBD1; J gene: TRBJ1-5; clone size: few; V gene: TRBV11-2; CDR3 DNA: TGTGCCAGCAGCTTCGGAACTGGACAGGGAATCCAGCCCCAGCATTTT; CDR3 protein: CASSFGTGQGIQPQHF
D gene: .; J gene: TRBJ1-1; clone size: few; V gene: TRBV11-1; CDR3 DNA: TGTGCCAGCAGCCCTAGTGGCTCGAACACTGAAGCTTTCTTT; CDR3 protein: CASSPSGSNTEAFF
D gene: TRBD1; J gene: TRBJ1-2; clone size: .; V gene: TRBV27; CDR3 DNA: TGTGCCAGCAGTTTATTCCCTGGGACAGGGATTTTC; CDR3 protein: CASSLFPGTGIF
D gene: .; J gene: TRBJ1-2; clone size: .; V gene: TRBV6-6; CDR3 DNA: TGTGCCAGCAGCGACAGTAACTATGGCTACACCTTC; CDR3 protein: CASSDSNYGYTF
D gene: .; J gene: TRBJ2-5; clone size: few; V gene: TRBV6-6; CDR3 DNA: TGTGCCAGCAGTTACCAGGGGATCCAAGAGACCCAGTACTTC; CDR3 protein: CASSYQGIQETQYF
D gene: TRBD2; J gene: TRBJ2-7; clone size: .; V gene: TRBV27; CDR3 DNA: TGTGCCAGCAGTTTCCGGGAGGGCTACGAGCAGTACTTC; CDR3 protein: CASSFREGYEQYF